The rows below give T cell receptor beta chains drawn from one sample of a study of spatial heterogeneity in lung cancer. TCRdb reanalysed the 5' RACE reads using MiXCR and keeps one entry per CDR3 protein. Of 9,000 to 10,000 distinct CDR3 sequences listed, about 23% were seen once; the top ten hold around 3.6%. The input for sequencing was PBMCs, taken at follow-up. All receptors come from a female donor with early-stage non-small cell lung cancer. Each CDR3 is given with its conserved first and last residue. The D gene is left open where the match is weak. Not every row has a clone size; where given, it reads once, few, many or a size class.

TRBJ2-7 | NA | few | TRBV7-7 | TGTGCCACCTATTCGCTCGAGCAGTACTTC | CATYSLEQYF
TRBJ1-5 | TRBD1 | few | TRBV30 | TGTGCCTGGAGCCGACAGGGAGATCAGCCCCAGCATTTT | CAWSRQGDQPQHF
TRBJ2-7 | NA | NA | TRBV7-9 | TGTGCCAGCAGCCTCGAGATCTACGAGCAGTACTTC | CASSLEIYEQYF
TRBJ2-3 | TRBD2 | NA | TRBV7-2 | TGTGCCAGCAGTCGACGGGGGGCTAGCGGGATGAGCACAGATACGCAGTATTTT | CASSRRGASGMSTDTQYF
TRBJ2-1 | TRBD2 | NA | TRBV10-3 | TGTGCCATCAGTGAAACGACTAGCGGGCGCTCCTACAATGAGCAGTTCTTC | CAISETTSGRSYNEQFF
TRBJ2-3 | TRBD2 | NA | TRBV20-1 | TGCAGTGCCCCAGGGAGCGGGAGTGGGTCAGATACGCAGTATTTT | CSAPGSGSGSDTQYF
TRBJ1-3 | NA | few | TRBV11-2 | TGTGCCAGCAGCTTAGTGGGGTACGGAAACACCATATATTTT | CASSLVGYGNTIYF
TRBJ1-2 | TRBD1 | few | TRBV18 | TGTGCCAGCTCACCTCAGACAGGGAAGGGCTATGGCTACACCTTC | CASSPQTGKGYGYTF
TRBJ2-1 | NA | medium-sized | TRBV20-1 | TGCAGTGCAGGGGACTTATCCTACAATGAGCAGTTCTTC | CSAGDLSYNEQFF
TRBJ2-5 | TRBD2 | few | TRBV5-1 | TGCGCCAGCAGCCAGCTTGAGCGGGACGAAGGGACCCAGTACTTC | CASSQLERDEGTQYF
TRBJ1-1 | NA | NA | TRBV7-9 | TGTGCCAGCACTTTTTCGGGGAACACTGAAGCTTTCTTT | CASTFSGNTEAFF
TRBJ2-5 | TRBD1 | NA | TRBV5-1 | TGCGCCAGCAGCGGCTACCGACAGGGTCTTGCCGAGACCCAGTACTTC | CASSGYRQGLAETQYF
TRBJ2-6 | NA | medium-sized | TRBV30 | TGTGCCTGGAGTGGCCGGGACACGACGTGGCCTGGGGCCAACGTCCTGACTTTC | CAWSGRDTTWPGANVLTF
TRBJ2-3 | NA | NA | TRBV20-1 | TGCAGTGCCGTGACCGGGAGAGGTGGCACAGATACGCAGTATTTT | CSAVTGRGGTDTQYF
TRBJ2-5 | TRBD1 | few | TRBV10-3 | TGTGCCATCAGTTTTGACAGGGGACAAGAGACCCAGTACTTC | CAISFDRGQETQYF
TRBJ2-7 | TRBD2 | medium-sized | TRBV28 | TGTGCCAGCAGTTTAGCTAGCGGTTCCTCCTACGAGCAGTACTTC | CASSLASGSSYEQYF
TRBJ1-2 | NA | NA | TRBV15 | TGTGCCACCAGCAGAGAACGGACAGATTTTGGCTACACCTTC | CATSRERTDFGYTF
TRBJ2-1 | TRBD2 | few | TRBV7-9 | TGTGCCAGCAGCTTAAGGGGGGCGGGACTAGCGAGTTCCTACAATGAGCAGTTCTTC | CASSLRGAGLASSYNEQFF
TRBJ2-1 | TRBD2 | few | TRBV2 | TGTGCCAGCAGTGCTAGCGGGACTTTCTACAATGAGCAGTTCTTC | CASSASGTFYNEQFF
TRBJ1-2 | NA | medium-sized | TRBV11-2 | TGTGCCAGCAGCTTAGTTCAAAGATGGAACTATGGCTACACCTTC | CASSLVQRWNYGYTF
TRBJ2-7 | NA | few | TRBV3-1 | TGTGCCAGCAGCCAAGAGGGCTGGGGATACGAGCAGTACTTC | CASSQEGWGYEQYF
TRBJ2-7 | NA | few | TRBV12-3/TRBV12-4 | TGTGCCAGCAGTTTAACTAGAAGTTTGCCCGAGCAGTACTTC | CASSLTRSLPEQYF
TRBJ1-3 | NA | NA | TRBV7-2 | TGTGCCAGCAGCTTAGGCAGGGGTTATTCCCATTTTGGAAACACCATATATTTT | CASSLGRGYSHFGNTIYF
TRBJ2-3 | NA | NA | TRBV7-2 | TGTGCCAGCAGCCCACAGGGTCCTCCGCAGTATTTT | CASSPQGPPQYF
TRBJ2-5 | TRBD1 | NA | TRBV5-1 | TGCGCCAGCAGTACCGGGACAGGGGGCACCCAAGAGACCCAGTACTTC | CASSTGTGGTQETQYF
TRBJ2-2 | TRBD1 | NA | TRBV7-2 | TGTGCCAGCAGCCCGGACAGGGCGCGGGGGAACACCGGGGAGCTGTTTTTT | CASSPDRARGNTGELFF
TRBJ1-5 | NA | NA | TRBV6-2/TRBV6-3 | TGTGCCAGCAGTTATGGGGGACCCTATAGCAATCAGCCCCAGCATTTT | CASSYGGPYSNQPQHF
TRBJ2-7 | TRBD2 | few | TRBV12-3/TRBV12-4 | TGTGCCAGCAGTTTAGGGTTTAGGGAGGGCGAGCAGTACTTC | CASSLGFREGEQYF
TRBJ1-1 | NA | medium-sized | TRBV30 | TGTGCCTGGAGTGTAGCCGGGGTTGGAACTGAAGCTTTCTTT | CAWSVAGVGTEAFF
TRBJ2-1 | NA | few | TRBV28 | TGTGCCAGCAGTTTCGGCAGGGTGGTAAATGAGCAGTTCTTC | CASSFGRVVNEQFF
TRBJ1-5 | TRBD1 | NA | TRBV20-1 | TGCAGTGCTAGCGCAGGGGGTGCGGACCAGCCCCAGCATTTT | CSASAGGADQPQHF
TRBJ2-7 | NA | once | TRBV7-8 | TGTGCCAGCAGCGCGGGGTGGACACCCTCCTACGAGCAGTACTTC | CASSAGWTPSYEQYF
TRBJ2-5 | NA | NA | TRBV5-1 | TGCGCCAGCAGCGGGGGCCGTGGAGTATACGAGACCCAGTACTTC | CASSGGRGVYETQYF
TRBJ2-1 | NA | NA | TRBV29-1 | TGCAGTGGTGGGGACAATGAGCAGTTCTTC | CSGGDNEQFF
TRBJ2-2 | TRBD1 | once | TRBV29-1 | TGCAGCTCCCGGGACAGACACACCGGGGAGCTGTTTTTT | CSSRDRHTGELFF
TRBJ2-1 | NA | few | TRBV10-3 | TGTGCCATCAGTGAGTCGAGTAGCAGGGCCTCCAATGAGCAGTTCTTC | CAISESSSRASNEQFF
TRBJ2-7 | TRBD1 | NA | TRBV20-1 | TGCAGTGCTAGAAGTCGGGACAGGGGTTACTACGAGCAGTACTTC | CSARSRDRGYYEQYF
TRBJ2-6 | NA | medium-sized | TRBV28 | TGTGCCAGCAATGTTAGGGCCGGGGCCAACGTCCTGACTTTC | CASNVRAGANVLTF
TRBJ2-7 | TRBD1 | medium-sized | TRBV25-1 | TGTGCCAGCAGCCCACTCTCCGGGACAGGTTCCTACGAGCAGTACTTC | CASSPLSGTGSYEQYF
TRBJ2-3 | TRBD2 | NA | TRBV11-1 | TGTGCCAGCACCTCGGGGCGGACTAGCGGGAGGTGGCAAGATACGCAGTATTTT | CASTSGRTSGRWQDTQYF
TRBJ2-2 | NA | few | TRBV12-3/TRBV12-4 | TGTGCCAGCAGTTTGTTTAGCGGTGGCACCGGGGAGCTGTTTTTT | CASSLFSGGTGELFF
TRBJ2-7 | NA | NA | TRBV12-3/TRBV12-4 | TGTGCCAGCAGTCCTCCAGGGGGGGGATCCTTCCTCTTCCACGAGCAGTACTTC | CASSPPGGGSFLFHEQYF
TRBJ2-1 | TRBD1 | medium-sized | TRBV11-2 | TGTGCCAGCAGCTTAGATCAGGGGGGGACAGGGTCCTACAATGAGCAGTTCTTC | CASSLDQGGTGSYNEQFF
TRBJ2-2 | TRBD1 | few | TRBV27 | TGTGCCAGCAGCTTCGGACAGGGAAACACCGGGGAGCTGTTTTTT | CASSFGQGNTGELFF